The 9 T cell receptor beta chains below all came from one sample that was sequenced in a study of cytomegalovirus exposure and HLA in healthy donors. The PCR had 60 Vbeta and 13 Jbeta primers. Generated by immunoSEQ multiplex PCR, the TCRdb table keeps only in-frame clones and is missing some. The sample yields under 200,000 clones, under 70% seen once. The sample was PBMCs. These TCRs come from a woman aged 40 to 50 in good health and CMV-seropositive.

The rearrangement joins TRBV6-5 to TRBJ1-2, with D possibly being TRBD1 (5 bases). The CDR3 loop spans 14 amino acids. Germline lookup yields CDR1 MNHEY and CDR2 SVGAGI. V shed 3 bases and J shed 3 bases, with 11 bases lying between them. In DNA, the CDR3 is TGTGCCAGCAGTTATACGGACAACTACTATGGCTACACCTTC. This gives the protein CASSYTDNYYGYTF.

The chain links TRBV4-1 to TRBJ2-7, with D unclear. Germline loops: CDR1 MGHRA, CDR2 YSYEKL. CDR3 length: 11 residues. Trimming took 4 bases from V and 7 from J, leaving 8 bases between them. The CDR3 bases are TGCGCCAGCAGCCGAGTTCGGGAGCAGTACTTC. Translated: CASSRVREQYF.

The chain combines TRBV5-8 with TRBJ1-2; 10 nucleotides agree with TRBD1. V shed 5 bases and J 5 bases; nucleotides not matched to a gene: 9. CDR3 length: 15 amino acids. Germline values: CDR1 SGHTS, CDR2 YDEGEE. The DNA of the CDR3 is TGTGCCAGCAGACGGGACAGGGGTGTGTTATATGGCTACACCTTC. Translation: CASRRDRGVLYGYTF.

A single count supports this clone. This rearrangement joins TRBV19 to TRBJ2-7; perhaps TRBD1 as D (6 bases). This CDR3 region has 14 residues. Trimming left V 5 bases short and J 7 bases short, with 18 bases between. Per the germline V gene, CDR1 is LNHDA and CDR2 is SQIVND (reference sequence). The CDR3 is CASSRFRGGGEQYF. CDR3 sequence (DNA): TGTGCCAGTAGTCGATTCAGGGGCGGTGGGGAGCAGTACTTC.

This chain joins TRBV10-3 and TRBJ2-2; 10 bases line up with TRBD2. Trimming took 7 bases from V and 5 from J; bases not matched to a gene: 10. The CDR3 runs 16 residues. Per germline, CDR1 ENHRY and CDR2 SYGVKD. CDR3 amino acids: CAITTAGGPGTGELFF. In nucleotides, the CDR3 is TGTGCCATCACCACAGCGGGAGGGCCGGGGACCGGGGAGCTGTTTTTT.

The chain uses TRBV4-1 and TRBJ2-7; 7 positions agree with TRBD1. This CDR3 region has 15 residues. The V gene's germline CDR1 is MGHRA and CDR2 YSYEKL. The junction had 9 bases not matched to a gene; V was cut back by 5 bases and J by 2 bases. CDR3 loop: CASSSSGGQPYEQYF. In nucleotides, the CDR3 is TGCGCCAGCAGCTCCTCAGGGGGACAACCCTACGAGCAGTACTTC.

This clone was found once. V gene TRBV6-5 combines with J gene TRBJ2-1; weak D call: TRBD2 (5 bases). The CDR3 spans 15 residues. V lost 4 bases to trimming and J lost 0 bases, with 10 bases between them. CDR1 MNHEY and CDR2 SVGAGI come from the germline V gene. The CDR3 loop reads CASSSDWSSYNEQFF. The CDR3 region has the DNA TGTGCCAGCAGTTCGGACTGGAGCTCCTACAATGAGCAGTTCTTC.

In its sample, this clone was seen once. This sequence joins TRBV6-5 and TRBJ2-3; D possibly corresponds to TRBD1 (6 bases). The germline V gene has CDR1 MNHEY and CDR2 SVGAGI. Trimming removed 2 bases from V and 5 bases from J, with 14 bases in between. The CDR3 is made up of 15 amino acids. CDR3 coding DNA: TGTGCCAGCAGTTACAACAGGGTAGACATAGATACGCAGTATTTT. This codes for CASSYNRVDIDTQYF.

In its sample, this clone was seen once. This chain connects TRBV5-1 to TRBJ2-5; 9 positions match TRBD2. Trimming removed 10 bases from V and 10 bases from J; junction bases left unmatched: 20. The CDR3 extends over 15 amino acids. Germline V gene lookup returns CDR1 SGHRS and CDR2 YFSETQ. The CDR3 sequence is CASLLGLASPRGQYF. As DNA, the CDR3 is TGCGCCTCCCTCCTAGGACTAGCGAGCCCGAGGGGCCAGTACTTC.